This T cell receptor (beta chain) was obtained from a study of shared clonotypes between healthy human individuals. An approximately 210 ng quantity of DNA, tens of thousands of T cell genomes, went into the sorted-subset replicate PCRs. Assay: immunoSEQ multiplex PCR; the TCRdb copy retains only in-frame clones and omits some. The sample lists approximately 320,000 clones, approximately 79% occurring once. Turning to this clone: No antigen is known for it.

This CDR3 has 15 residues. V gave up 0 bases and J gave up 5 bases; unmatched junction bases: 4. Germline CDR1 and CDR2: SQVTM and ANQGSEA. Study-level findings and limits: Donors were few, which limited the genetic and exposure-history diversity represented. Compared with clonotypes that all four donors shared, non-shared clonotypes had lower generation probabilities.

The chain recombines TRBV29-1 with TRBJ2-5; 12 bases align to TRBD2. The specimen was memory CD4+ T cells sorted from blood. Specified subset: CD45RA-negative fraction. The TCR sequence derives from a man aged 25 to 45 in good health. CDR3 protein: CSVEELAGGVETQYF. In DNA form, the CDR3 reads TGCAGCGTTGAAGAACTAGCGGGAGGAGTTGAGACCCAGTACTTC.